Listed here is a single T cell receptor (beta chain). The antigen remains undetermined. The genes and germline here are from mouse. The read gets to within 1 residue of the CDR3 end, and the germline J gene fills in the rest. The data derive from a study of tissue T cells after allogeneic stem cell transplantation. Study-wide findings and caveats: Blood and spleen captured only part of the tissue TCR repertoire. Shared clones across patients were few; motif clustering revealed tissue-specific shared signatures. Within patients, tissue anatomy strongly shaped TCR repertoire composition.

Using immunoSEQ multiplex PCR, the repertoire was profiled, and TCRdb retains in-frame clones only, with some absent. Among 2,000 or so clones listed, around 55% were seen once. Time point: mouse harvest day 7 after allogeneic transplant. The graft held 10^6 splenic CD5+ T cells and 10^7 T-cell-depleted bone marrow cells. Mice had MHC-mismatched B6 into BALB/c GVHD, sampled day 7 or 14. The germline gives CDR1 FNHDT, CDR2 SITEND (reference sequence). The CDR3 runs 14 residues. J gave up 6 bases and V 5 bases, and 7 bases lay outside the gene matches. This sequence was found in a female BALB/c mouse given C57BL/6 T cells with graft-versus-host disease after an allogeneic hematopoietic cell transplant. The chain has TRBV19 and TRBJ2-5; 9 bases align to TRBD1. The sample was liver tissue. The CDR3 is CASSTGTGRDTQYF. CDR3 DNA (partial): TGTGCCAGCAGCACCGGGACAGGGAGGGACACCCAGTAC.